The source of this T cell receptor beta chain is a study of neurological immune-mediated disorders. Germline V CDR1 and CDR2: LNHDA, SQIVND (reference sequence). CDR3 size: 15 residues. Losses at the gene ends were 9 bases for V and 0 bases for J; bases not matched to a gene: 6. The authors produced cDNA by 5'RACE using 10-nucleotide random UMIs. From the 5' RACE reads, TCRdb called clonotypes with MiXCR, one entry per CDR3 protein. The table lists around 50,000 distinct CDR3 sequences, approximately 4% of them singletons. Sequencing used PBMCs. The J gene is TRBJ2-3, the V gene TRBV19; 10 bases are a match to TRBD2. The origin of this receptor is a woman in her 30s with multiple sclerosis. The CDR3, as DNA: TGTGCCAGCAAAACTAGCGGGGCTAGCACAGATACGCAGTATTTT. Protein: CASKTSGASTDTQYF.